This T cell receptor (beta chain) was recovered during a study of T cells in localized non-small cell lung cancer. Produced via immunoSEQ multiplex PCR; TCRdb's table is partial and in-frame only. The sample records fewer than 45,000 clones, 82% being singletons. Per the germline V gene, CDR1 is MNHNS and CDR2 is SASEGT. CDR3 length: 14 amino acids. After removal of 6 bases from V and 7 bases from J, the junction contained 9 bases not matched to a gene. In the case of this clone: Its antigen remains unknown.

Study results and limitations: Sequencing was restricted to one tumor region; therefore, heterogeneity remains possible. In adjacent lung appeared a median about 57 of the top 100 tumor clones. A higher density of T cells in blood coincided with extended overall survival.

This sequence originates from an older male donor with stage III squamous cell lung carcinoma. The chain links TRBV6-1 to TRBJ1-5; 7 nucleotides line up with TRBD1. This specimen was peripheral blood, taken before any cancer treatment. CDR3 sequence: CASRGTAQNQPQHF. The CDR3 DNA follows: TGTGCCAGCAGGGGGACAGCTCAAAACCAGCCCCAGCATTTT.